This TCR beta chain was identified in a study of T cells after yellow fever vaccination. Background on the study: Preparation of fractions with low cell numbers was performed using SMART-Seq v4 Ultra Low Input. Findings of the study overall: Shared CD4/CD8 clonotypes were a small share, likely from convergent recombination. Clones from primary vaccination mostly reappeared after the booster (about 97% CD4, under 90% CD8).

This clonotype was picked up many times. No antigen is known for it. TCRdb reanalysed the 5' RACE reads using MiXCR and keeps one entry per CDR3 protein. The data show a few hundred thousand distinct CDR3 sequences, approximately 3.8% seen once. This CDR3 comprises 16 residues. In germline, CDR1 is SGHTA, CDR2 FQGNSA. The V segment lost 4 bases and the J segment 1 base; nucleotides outside the gene matches: 9. This TCR came from a man younger than 35 who received the YFV17D yellow fever vaccine. V usage is TRBV7-2 and J usage is TRBJ2-7; TRBD1 agrees at 8 bases. This specimen was PBMCs, taken 15 days after the yellow fever booster vaccination. CDR3 sequence reads: CASSSWTGTGSYEQYF. CDR3 sequence (DNA): TGTGCCAGCAGCTCCTGGACAGGGACAGGATCCTACGAGCAGTACTTC.